Listed here are 25 T cell receptor beta chains from one sample, sequenced in a study of blood T cell repertoires in COVID-19. Generated by immunoSEQ multiplex PCR, the TCRdb table keeps only in-frame clones and is missing some. The profile shows about 22,000 clones, 80% to 95% of them singletons. The specimen sequenced was peripheral blood. These receptors all stem from a woman in her 70s with active COVID-19.

This clone was found a few times. The J gene is TRBJ2-2, the V gene TRBV4-1; weak D call: TRBD2 (6 bases). This CDR3 has 17 amino acids. V shed 4 bases and J shed 2 bases, with 17 bases lying between them. CDR1 and CDR2 (germline): MGHRA, YSYEKL. The CDR3 here is CASSRGAGRINTGELFF. In DNA form, the CDR3 reads TGCGCCAGCAGCCGAGGGGCGGGACGGATCAACACCGGGGAGCTGTTTTTT.

The chain joins TRBV30 to TRBJ2-3, with no clear D. The V gene's germline CDR1 is GTSNPN and CDR2 SVGIG (reference sequence). This CDR3 is built from 12 residues. Trimming took 1 base from V and 5 from J, leaving 7 bases between them. CDR3 sequence: CAWSDSGDTQYF. Here the CDR3 DNA reads TGTGCCTGGAGTGACTCCGGAGATACGCAGTATTTT.

The CDR3, as DNA: TGCAGCACGCGGGACAGCTCCTACGAGCAGTACTTC. Translation gives CSTRDSSYEQYF. The chain employs TRBV29-1 and TRBJ2-7; TRBD1 is a possible D gene (7 bases). The CDR3 has 12 residues. CDR1 SQVTM and CDR2 ANQGSEA come from the germline V gene. Trimming cost V 8 bases and J 0 bases, with 11 bases left between them.

The chain uses TRBV2 and TRBJ1-2, with D unclear. The CDR3 has 12 residues. Germline CDR1 SNHLY, CDR2 FYNNEI. Deletions cut 7 bases from V and 0 bases from J, with 6 bases between. Here the CDR3 DNA reads TGTGCCAGCAACCTAGCTAACTATGGCTACACCTTC. The encoded protein is CASNLANYGYTF.

J is TRBJ1-4 and V is TRBV6-5; tentatively, D is TRBD1 (5 bases). CDR1 is MNHEY and CDR2 is SVGAGI in the germline V gene. Trimming took off 6 bases at V and 2 bases at J, with 10 bases between the two ends. The CDR3 has 14 residues. DNA for the CDR3: TGTGCCAGCAGGGGGACTGGGACTAATGAAAAACTGTTTTTT. As protein: CASRGTGTNEKLFF.

This clone appeared a few times. This chain joins TRBV5-1 and TRBJ2-7; possible D gene TRBD2, 5 bases. The CDR3 totals 16 residues. Germline values: CDR1 SGHRS, CDR2 YFSETQ. The ends were cut back, 0 bases at V and 0 bases at J, with 13 bases in the middle. CDR3 sequence reads: CASSLERSSSSYEQYF. The CDR3 nucleotides read TGCGCCAGCAGCTTGGAGCGGTCTAGTAGCTCCTACGAGCAGTACTTC.

The CDR3 is CASSLVGTGNEKLFF. The CDR3 DNA follows: TGTGCCAGCAGCTTGGTAGGGACAGGGAATGAAAAACTGTTTTTT. The V and J genes are TRBV5-4 and TRBJ1-4; TRBD1 matches 9 bases. Germline V gene sequence: CDR1 SGHNT, CDR2 YYREEE (reference sequence). Unmatched junction bases numbered 2, after V lost 0 bases and J lost 5 bases. The CDR3 is 15 amino acids.

The chain carries TRBV9 and TRBJ1-3; 7 bases line up with TRBD1. The J segment lost 2 bases and the V segment lost 0 bases, leaving 5 bases of the junction unmatched. Germline values: CDR1 SGDLS, CDR2 YYNGEE. The CDR3 is 16 amino acids. CDR3 in amino acids: CASSVGGQAAGNTIYF. CDR3 nucleotide sequence: TGTGCCAGCAGCGTAGGCGGACAGGCAGCTGGAAACACCATATATTTT.

The chain carries TRBV28 and TRBJ1-6, with 10 bases fitting TRBD1. Germline CDR1 reads MDHEN; CDR2 reads SYDVKM. The V gene end was trimmed by 7 bases and the J gene end by 12 bases; junction bases not matched to a gene: 12. This CDR3 is built from 15 residues. The CDR3 nucleotides read TGTGCCAGCACCCGTCCCGGGACAGGGGTCAGACCCCTCCACTTT. It is translated as CASTRPGTGVRPLHF.

This chain uses TRBV12-3 or TRBV12-4 with TRBJ2-7; unclear D gene. This CDR3 has 12 residues. V gave up 6 bases and J gave up 3 bases, with 9 bases separating them. Here the CDR3 DNA reads TGTGCCAGCAGCCCTACGCTCTACGAGCAGTACTTC. It encodes CASSPTLYEQYF.

V and J are TRBV19 and TRBJ1-1; tentatively, D is TRBD1 (5 bases). Germline V lookup: CDR1 LNHDA, CDR2 SQIVND (reference sequence). The CDR3 consists of 17 residues. V gave up 3 bases and J gave up 2 bases, with 19 bases separating them. DNA of the CDR3: TGTGCCAGTAGTATTGGCCGATGGGGCATGGGAAACACTGAAGCTTTCTTT. Protein sequence: CASSIGRWGMGNTEAFF.

The rearrangement links TRBV7-2 to TRBJ2-7, with D possibly matching TRBD1 (6 bases). The germline V and J ends were trimmed by 5 bases and 3 bases, with 14 bases remaining between them. Germline CDR1 and CDR2: SGHTA and FQGNSA. The CDR3 is made up of 14 amino acids. This CDR3 is CASSQGWQHYEQYF. The CDR3 coding sequence is TGTGCCAGCAGCCAGGGGTGGCAGCACTACGAGCAGTACTTC. Supplemented by reference TRBV7-2 and TRBJ2-7, the full variable domain reads GAGVSQSPSNKVTEKGKDVELRCDPISGHTALYWYRQSLGQGLEFLIYFQGNSAPDKSGLPSDRFSAERTGGSVSTLTIQRTQQEDSAVYLCASSQGWQHYEQYFGPGTRLTVT.

The chain couples TRBV5-4 to TRBJ2-2; TRBD2 matches 7 bases. There are 16 residues in the CDR3. V lost 6 bases to trimming and J lost 4 bases; unmatched junction nucleotides: 12. Germline loops: CDR1 SGHNT, CDR2 YYREEE (reference sequence). The DNA for the CDR3 is TGTGCCAGCACCCCCCCGGGGGGAAGGTCCACCGGGGAGCTGTTTTTT. It specifies CASTPPGGRSTGELFF.

This chain joins TRBV28 and TRBJ2-7; 8 nucleotides align to TRBD1. The V gene end was trimmed by 5 bases and the J gene end by 4 bases; junction bases not matched to a gene: 10. The CDR3 contains 15 residues. Germline V gene lookup returns CDR1 MDHEN and CDR2 SYDVKM. This CDR3 is CASSERRGRGYEQYF. The CDR3 region has the DNA TGTGCCAGCAGTGAACGCAGGGGGCGCGGGTACGAGCAGTACTTC.

This clone appeared once. The J gene is TRBJ2-6, the V gene TRBV3-1 (or the pseudogene TRBV3-2), with 7 bases lining up with TRBD2. V lost 4 bases to trimming and J lost 3 bases; unmatched junction nucleotides: 3. Germline V gives CDR1 LGHDT, CDR2 YNNKEL (reference sequence). The CDR3 has 15 amino acids. The chain's CDR3 is CASSPSGVGANVLTF. The CDR3 DNA reads as TGTGCCAGCAGCCCGAGCGGGGTTGGGGCCAACGTCCTGACTTTC.

This clone was observed a handful of times. The chain combines TRBV4-1 with TRBJ1-2; the match to TRBD1 covers 8 bases. The CDR3 is made up of 15 amino acids. Per germline, CDR1 MGHRA and CDR2 YSYEKL. The ends lost 0 bases at V and 5 bases at J; junction bases unmatched: 5. The CDR3 nucleotides read TGCGCCAGCAGCCAAGATCGGGACAGGAGGTATGGCTACACCTTC. Translated: CASSQDRDRRYGYTF.

This CDR3 is CASSGRANTEAFF. The DNA for the CDR3 is TGTGCCAGCTCGGGGAGAGCGAACACTGAAGCTTTCTTT. The chain joins TRBV18 to TRBJ1-1, with D hard to call. V gave up 6 bases and J gave up 1 base, with 9 bases separating them. The germline V gene has CDR1 KGHSH and CDR2 LQKENI. There are 13 residues in the CDR3.

The CDR3 protein is CASSQGLAGNTDTQYF. The CDR3 DNA follows: TGCGCCAGCAGCCAAGGACTAGCGGGGAATACAGATACGCAGTATTTT. This rearrangement joins TRBV5-1 to TRBJ2-3, with 12 positions matching TRBD2. The CDR3 covers 16 residues. CDR1 SGHRS and CDR2 YFSETQ come from the germline V gene. The junction had 6 bases not matched to a gene; V was cut back by 4 bases and J by 3 bases.

The J gene is TRBJ2-5, the V gene TRBV5-4; TRBD2 aligns across 12 bases. The V gene end was trimmed by 4 bases and the J gene end by 5 bases; junction bases not matched to a gene: 12. CDR1 SGHNT and CDR2 YYREEE come from the germline V gene (reference sequence). The CDR3 runs to 17 residues. This chain's CDR3 is CASSPNLLAGGGETQYF. Written as DNA, the CDR3 is TGTGCCAGCAGCCCTAACTTACTAGCGGGAGGCGGTGAGACCCAGTACTTC. Full variable domain (missing parts from reference TRBV5-4 and TRBJ2-5): ETGVTQSPTHLIKTRGQQVTLRCSSQSGHNTVSWYQQALGQGPQFIFQYYREEENGRGNFPPRFSGLQFPNYSSELNVNALELDDSALYLCASSPNLLAGGGETQYFGPGTRLLVL.

The gene calls are TRBV28 and TRBJ2-2; D is possibly TRBD1 (5 bases). CDR1 is MDHEN, CDR2 SYDVKM, per germline. The V and J ends lost 7 bases and 6 bases respectively, with 9 bases between them. The CDR3 extends over 12 amino acids. The CDR3 is CASNRLAGELFF. Written as DNA, the CDR3 is TGTGCCAGCAACAGGTTGGCCGGGGAGCTGTTTTTT. The whole variable domain, remainder taken from reference TRBV28 and TRBJ2-2, is DVKVTQSSRYLVKRTGEKVFLECVQDMDHENMFWYRQDPGLGLRLIYFSYDVKMKEKGDIPEGYSVSREKKERFSLILESASTNQTSMYLCASNRLAGELFFGEGSRLTVL.

J is TRBJ2-1 and V is TRBV4-3, with 8 bases aligning to TRBD2. The CDR3 is 18 amino acids. CDR1 is LGHNA and CDR2 is YSLEER in the germline V gene. V trimming: 0 bases; J trimming: 9 bases; junction bases outside the gene matches: 16. The CDR3 is CASSQDPGRTTGGGEQFF. CDR3 bases: TGCGCCAGCAGCCAAGATCCGGGACGGACTACCGGGGGGGGTGAGCAGTTCTTC.

This chain connects TRBV3-1 (or the pseudogene TRBV3-2) to TRBJ2-1; 8 bases line up with TRBD2. CDR1 is LGHDT, CDR2 YNNKEL, per germline (reference sequence). V trimming: 0 bases; J trimming: 8 bases; junction bases outside the gene matches: 12. The CDR3 length is 17 residues. CDR3 nucleotides: TGTGCCAGCAGCCAAGATTTGAATAGCGGGACCTCGGATGAGCAGTTCTTC. Amino acid sequence: CASSQDLNSGTSDEQFF.

V and J are TRBV7-9 and TRBJ1-1; tentatively, D is TRBD1 (6 bases). The CDR3 runs to 11 residues. Germline assignment: CDR1 SEHNR and CDR2 FQNEAQ (reference sequence). The ends were cut back, 11 bases at V and 4 bases at J, with 11 bases in the middle. CDR3 nucleotides: TGTGCCCCACAGGGATTCACTGAAGCTTTCTTT. Encoded protein: CAPQGFTEAFF.

This rearrangement joins TRBV10-1 to TRBJ2-7; D possibly corresponds to TRBD1 (6 bases). The CDR3 length is 12 residues. Trimming took off 6 bases at V and 9 bases at J, with 15 bases between the two ends. Germline lookup yields CDR1 WNHNN and CDR2 SYGVQD (reference sequence). The CDR3, as DNA: TGCGCCAGCAGAAGGGACACGGGAAGGCAGTACTTC. It translates to CASRRDTGRQYF.

The chain's CDR3 is CATRGGYGQKLFF. CDR3 DNA: TGTGCCACCAGAGGAGGTTACGGGCAAAAACTGTTTTTT. The J gene is TRBJ1-4, the V gene TRBV28, with D hard to call. The CDR3 extends over 13 amino acids. Per germline, CDR1 MDHEN and CDR2 SYDVKM. The ends were cut back, 10 bases at V and 9 bases at J, with 18 bases in the middle.